This T cell receptor (beta chain) came from a study of blood T cell repertoires in COVID-19. The wider study: The samples span acute and convalescent COVID-19 from the United States, Italy and Spain.

Seattle researchers signed up patients amid active infection and tracked them longitudinally. Trimming stripped 0 bases from V and 4 bases from J, with 12 bases between. This CDR3 spans 16 amino acids. Germline CDR1 is MNHEY and CDR2 is SVGAGI. Sequenced by immunoSEQ multiplex PCR; TCRdb stores in-frame clones only, minus some. The repertoire holds roughly 220,000 clones, more than 75% seen once, with less than 9.5% in the top ten. The chain joins TRBV6-5 to TRBJ2-2, with D possibly being TRBD2 (6 bases). Sample: peripheral blood. This clonotype was sampled from a woman of 80 years or more with COVID-19, enrolled during active disease. The CDR3 DNA reads TGTGCCAGCAGTTACTCGGCGGGGTACGGCACCGGGGAGCTGTTTTTT. Protein sequence: CASSYSAGYGTGELFF.